Following are 31 T cell receptor beta chains from one sample sequenced in a study of T-cell reconstitution after alpha-beta-depleted transplantation in children. Using unique molecular identifiers, the investigators prepared the TCRbeta library. TCRdb re-called the PCR reads with MiXCR, one entry per CDR3 protein. The data show roughly 300,000 distinct CDR3 sequences, roughly 11% seen once. Sequenced here: peripheral blood, sampled 180 days after TCRalphabeta/CD19-depleted stem cell transplant. The source is a male patient under 10 years old who had a stem cell transplant for chronic granulomatous disease, so the T cells may come from the graft donor.

This clonotype was recorded many times. The rearrangement links TRBV18 to TRBJ2-2; maybe TRBD1 (5 bases). Per the germline V gene, CDR1 is KGHSH and CDR2 is LQKENI. Trimming stripped 1 base from V and 3 bases from J, with 15 bases between. The CDR3 spans 17 residues. DNA of the CDR3: TGTGCCAGCTCACCACGGGGCAGGGCCGGCGACACCGGGGAGCTGTTTTTT. This encodes CASSPRGRAGDTGELFF.

This clonotype was recorded many times. The rearrangement links TRBV5-1 to TRBJ1-1; D is uncertain. The germline V and J ends were trimmed by 0 bases and 4 bases, with 10 bases remaining between them. The germline gives CDR1 SGHRS, CDR2 YFSETQ. The CDR3 has 14 residues. The CDR3 sequence is CASSLEVRSTEAFF. The CDR3 DNA follows: TGCGCCAGCAGCTTGGAGGTCCGGTCCACTGAAGCTTTCTTT.

This clonotype came up many times. The V call is TRBV5-1, the J call TRBJ1-4; TRBD1 might be the D (5 bases). Germline CDR1 and CDR2: SGHRS and YFSETQ. The CDR3 covers 16 residues. Trimming stripped 4 bases from V and 8 bases from J, with 21 bases between. The DNA for the CDR3 is TGCGCCAGCAGCCGGACGGGTTTGGCAGGGAACGAAAAACTGTTTTTT. Protein sequence: CASSRTGLAGNEKLFF.

This clonotype was observed at least ten times. The genes are TRBV27 and TRBJ2-7, with 10 positions matching TRBD2. The CDR3 length is 17 residues. Germline V gives CDR1 MNHEY, CDR2 SMNVEV (reference sequence). V was pared by 7 bases and J by 2 bases, with 14 bases of the junction left unmatched. CDR3 DNA sequence: TGTGCCAGCAAGAAGGAGAGGGGGACTAGCGCTCCCTACGAGCAGTACTTC. Amino acids: CASKKERGTSAPYEQYF.

This clonotype was picked up a small number of times. The CDR3 nucleotides read TGTGCCAGCAGCTTGGTACAGACCCTCGACGAGCAGTACTTC. Protein sequence: CASSLVQTLDEQYF. This sequence joins TRBV5-6 and TRBJ2-7, with D unresolved. CDR1 SGHDT and CDR2 YYEEEE come from the germline V gene. This CDR3 region has 14 residues. V lost 0 bases, J lost 5 bases, and 12 bases lay in between.

This clonotype was counted many times. The chain couples TRBV28 to TRBJ2-6; D remains unclear. CDR3 length: 16 amino acids. V was clipped by 4 bases and J by 0 bases, with 10 bases between them. The germline V gene encodes CDR1 MDHEN and CDR2 SYDVKM. Here the CDR3 reads CASSSVRSSGANVLTF. The CDR3 coding sequence is TGTGCCAGCAGTTCGGTCCGGAGCTCTGGGGCCAACGTCCTGACTTTC.

This clonotype appeared many times. The V call is TRBV18, the J call TRBJ2-7; D possibly uses TRBD1 or TRBD2 (5 bases each). The CDR3 is 15 residues long. Germline lookup yields CDR1 KGHSH and CDR2 LQKENI. V lost 1 base and J 1 base, leaving 11 bases between the germline ends. The CDR3 DNA reads as TGTGCCAGCTCACCACGGGGTGGGGGATCCTACGAGCAGTACTTC. Translating gives CASSPRGGGSYEQYF.

On this clonotype itself: Its ends do not fully match the called genes, so a read error is possible. This chain uses TRBV12-3 or TRBV12-4 with TRBJ2-3, with D perhaps TRBD1 (5 bases). This CDR3 has 15 residues. The CDR3 reads CACSLLGPGTDTQYF. The CDR3 DNA reads as TGTGCCTGCAGTTTACTGGGGCCGGGCACAGATACGCAGTATTTT.

This clonotype showed up many times. The genes are TRBV12-5 and TRBJ2-1, with a tentative D call TRBD2 (6 bases). The V and J ends lost 7 bases and 0 bases respectively, with 28 bases between them. The CDR3 has 20 residues. The V gene's germline CDR1 is LGHNT and CDR2 FRNRAP. CDR3: CASATSLRGGGTSSYNEQFF. As DNA, the CDR3 is TGTGCTAGTGCCACCTCCCTTCGTGGGGGAGGCACTTCCTCCTACAATGAGCAGTTCTTC.

There are many counts of this clonotype. The rearrangement links TRBV12-3 or TRBV12-4 to TRBJ2-1, with a weak D call TRBD2 (7 bases). The CDR3 covers 14 residues. Trimming removed 8 bases at V and 6 bases at J, with 17 bases between. CDR3 loop: CASGGRGALNEQFF. CDR3 DNA: TGTGCCAGCGGCGGACGGGGGGCCCTCAATGAGCAGTTCTTC.

This clonotype was observed many times. The CDR3 region is CASSADRATNEKLFF. CDR3 nucleotides: TGTGCCAGCAGCGCAGACAGGGCAACTAATGAAAAACTGTTTTTT. The chain links TRBV6-1 to TRBJ1-4; TRBD1 matches at 7 bases. The V and J ends lost 6 bases and 0 bases, in that order; junction bases with no gene match: 4. CDR1 and CDR2 from the germline V gene are MNHNS and SASEGT. The CDR3 totals 15 residues.

This clonotype was observed many times. The CDR3 DNA follows: TGCAGCGTTGGGGACACCGCCAACGAGCAGTACTTC. It yields the protein CSVGDTANEQYF. V is TRBV29-1 and J is TRBJ2-7, with D possibly being TRBD1 (6 bases). V was cut by 4 bases and J by 5 bases, with 12 bases left in between. The CDR3 is 12 residues long. From germline, CDR1 is SQVTM and CDR2 ANQGSEA.

This clonotype was observed at least ten times. The CDR3 nucleotides are TGTGCCAGCAGCCCAGGGCCGACAACTAATGAAAAACTGTTTTTT. As protein: CASSPGPTTNEKLFF. The chain uses TRBV28 and TRBJ1-4, with a tentative D call TRBD1 (5 bases). This CDR3 region has 15 residues. Germline values: CDR1 MDHEN, CDR2 SYDVKM. V was trimmed by 6 bases and J by 0 bases, leaving 11 bases between them.

This clonotype was recorded many times. This rearrangement joins TRBV7-9 to TRBJ2-1, with D maybe TRBD1 (5 bases). Deletions cut 5 bases from V and 4 bases from J, with 18 bases between. The germline CDR1 and CDR2 sequences are SEHNR and FQNEAQ (reference sequence). The CDR3 covers 16 residues. CDR3 amino acids: CASSKGWSRDYNEQFF. DNA of the CDR3: TGTGCCAGCAGCAAGGGGTGGTCAAGGGATTACAATGAGCAGTTCTTC.

This clonotype was observed at least ten times. The chain joins TRBV11-3 to TRBJ2-7, with 12 bases aligning to TRBD2. After removal of 2 bases from V and 0 bases from J, the junction contained 8 bases not matched to a gene. Germline CDR1 and CDR2: SGHNT and YENEEA. CDR3 length equals 18 residues. In nucleotides, the CDR3 is TGTGCCAGCAGCTTATTGGCTAGCGGGAGGGACTACTCCTACGAGCAGTACTTC. This codes for CASSLLASGRDYSYEQYF.

The V gene is TRBV23-1, the J gene TRBJ1-1; D is possibly TRBD1 (5 bases). TRBV23-1 is an ORF, with its function uncertain. V was clipped by 6 bases and J by 1 base, with 18 bases between them. The CDR3 runs to 16 residues. DNA for the CDR3: TGCGCCAGCAGCCTTGGTAGGGGCGAATGGAACACTGAAGCTTTCTTT. Translating it yields CASSLGRGEWNTEAFF.

This clonotype was seen repeatedly, ten times or more. This chain links TRBV12-3 or TRBV12-4 with TRBJ2-1; 7 bases agree with TRBD2. The CDR3 totals 17 residues. V lost 1 base, J lost 1 base, and 7 bases stayed unmatched. The CDR3 region has the DNA TGTGCCAGCAGTTTAGATTTGGCGGGAGTTTCCTACAATGAGCAGTTCTTC. Its translation: CASSLDLAGVSYNEQFF.

This clonotype was seen ten or more times. The rearrangement links TRBV7-2 to TRBJ2-3; TRBD1 aligns across 11 bases. Germline lookup yields CDR1 SGHTA and CDR2 FQGNSA. The CDR3 runs to 17 residues. Losses at the gene ends were 4 bases for V and 0 bases for J; bases not matched to a gene: 6. DNA of the CDR3: TGTGCCAGCAGCTCGAGGACAGGGGGCCGTAGCACAGATACGCAGTATTTT. Translation: CASSSRTGGRSTDTQYF.

This clonotype has a count of ten or more. The chain recombines TRBV12-3 or TRBV12-4 with TRBJ1-2; 7 bases fit TRBD1. CDR3 length: 13 amino acids. J was trimmed by 4 bases and V by 5 bases; bases with no gene match: 4. The CDR3 loop reads CASSQGQPYGYTF. The CDR3, as DNA: TGTGCCAGCAGTCAGGGACAGCCCTATGGCTACACCTTC.

This clonotype appeared many times. In DNA, the CDR3 is TGCGCCAGCAGCTGGCGAGGGGGCGGGGGGAACAATGAGCAGTTCTTC. Amino acids: CASSWRGGGGNNEQFF. J is TRBJ2-1 and V is TRBV5-1; tentative D call: TRBD2 (8 bases). The CDR3 runs 16 residues. Trimming pared 3 bases from V and 5 bases from J, leaving 18 bases between. Per germline, CDR1 SGHRS and CDR2 YFSETQ.

This clonotype was observed at least ten times. V usage is TRBV20-1 and J usage is TRBJ2-2; 7 bases fit TRBD1. Germline V gene lookup returns CDR1 DFQATT and CDR2 SNEGSKA (reference sequence). Losses at the gene ends were 1 base for V and 8 bases for J; bases not matched to a gene: 7. The CDR3 length is 14 residues. The CDR3 sequence: CSARALRTGGELFF. Here the CDR3 DNA reads TGCAGTGCTAGAGCTCTCCGGACAGGAGGGGAGCTGTTTTTT.

At least ten counts were recorded for this clonotype. DNA for the CDR3: TGTGCCAGCAGATCGGACCCGAAAGAGACCCAGTACTTC. Translation gives CASRSDPKETQYF. This chain links TRBV5-8 with TRBJ2-5; D call uncertain. CDR1 SGHTS and CDR2 YDEGEE come from the germline V gene. V was shortened by 5 bases and J by 3 bases, with 11 bases between the two germline ends. This CDR3 spans 13 amino acids.

The gene calls are TRBV4-2 and TRBJ2-5; 9 nucleotides agree with TRBD2. Germline V gene data show CDR1 as LGHNA and CDR2 as YNFKEQ. V gave up 1 base and J gave up 6 bases; unmatched junction bases: 9. The length of the CDR3 is 16 residues. CDR3 in amino acids: CASSQGSSGVVKTQYF. CDR3 sequence (DNA): TGTGCCAGCAGCCAAGGTTCTAGCGGGGTTGTGAAGACCCAGTACTTC.

Many counts were recorded for this clonotype. V gene TRBV28 combines with J gene TRBJ2-5, with D tentatively TRBD1 (6 bases). The CDR3 runs 13 residues. Per the germline V gene, CDR1 is MDHEN and CDR2 is SYDVKM. The V end lost 7 bases, the J end lost 2 bases, and 11 bases lay between the germline ends. CDR3 in amino acids: CASTPRGQETQYF. The CDR3 DNA is TGTGCCAGCACTCCGAGGGGGCAAGAGACCCAGTACTTC. The whole variable domain, remainder taken from reference TRBV28 and TRBJ2-5, is DVKVTQSSRYLVKRTGEKVFLECVQDMDHENMFWYRQDPGLGLRLIYFSYDVKMKEKGDIPEGYSVSREKKERFSLILESASTNQTSMYLCASTPRGQETQYFGPGTRLLVL.

This clonotype appeared many times. The chain has TRBV20-1 and TRBJ1-2, with TRBD1 matching 7 bases. Germline values: CDR1 DFQATT, CDR2 SNEGSKA (reference sequence). The CDR3 totals 13 residues. V shed 6 bases and J 4 bases; nucleotides not matched to a gene: 8. CDR3 loop: CSATTGIAYGYTF. The CDR3 bases are TGCAGTGCCACGACAGGGATCGCCTATGGCTACACCTTC.

At least ten counts were recorded for this clonotype. The chain uses TRBV20-1 and TRBJ2-3; D is unresolved. Trimming removed 7 bases from V and 4 bases from J, with 12 bases in between. CDR1 is DFQATT and CDR2 is SNEGSKA in the germline V gene (reference sequence). The CDR3 has 12 residues. The CDR3 spells CSEASGADTQYF. CDR3 in DNA: TGCAGTGAGGCGTCTGGCGCAGATACGCAGTATTTT.

The table lists this clonotype with a few counts. This sequence joins TRBV5-4 and TRBJ1-2; TRBD1 matches 9 bases. CDR3 length: 16 residues. Germline assignment: CDR1 SGHNT and CDR2 YYREEE (reference sequence). V was clipped by 4 bases and J by 1 base; unmatched bases: 8. In DNA, the CDR3 is TGTGCCAGCAGCGGGGGACAGGGCGTTTATAACTATGGCTACACCTTC. Protein sequence: CASSGGQGVYNYGYTF.

This clonotype has a count of ten or more. The chain combines TRBV20-1 with TRBJ1-6, with D possibly TRBD1 on 6 matching bases. V was clipped by 5 bases and J by 3 bases, with 17 bases between them. CDR3 length: 16 residues. Germline CDR1 and CDR2: DFQATT and SNEGSKA (reference sequence). CDR3 nucleotides: TGCAGTGCTCGAGGCAGGGGTCAGAACTATAATTCACCCCTCCACTTT. Translating it yields CSARGRGQNYNSPLHF.

At least ten counts were recorded for this clonotype. The V and J genes are TRBV9 and TRBJ2-1, with 8 bases aligning to TRBD1. CDR1 SGDLS and CDR2 YYNGEE come from the germline V gene. CDR3 length: 16 residues. J lost 0 bases, V lost 0 bases, and 2 bases had no gene match. The CDR3 spells CASSVGGQGSYNEQFF. The CDR3 DNA is TGTGCCAGCAGCGTAGGAGGACAGGGCTCCTACAATGAGCAGTTCTTC.

This clonotype occurred many times. This chain connects TRBV28 to TRBJ1-2; weak D call: TRBD1 (5 bases). This CDR3 is built from 14 residues. CDR1 and CDR2 from the germline V gene are MDHEN and SYDVKM. The ends were cut back, 5 bases at V and 3 bases at J, with 13 bases in the middle. CDR3 amino acids: CASSPHWDYYGYTF. The CDR3 DNA sequence: TGTGCCAGCAGTCCCCACTGGGACTACTATGGCTACACCTTC.

Many counts were recorded for this clonotype. CDR3 in amino acids: CASRRTATRNSYNEQFF. In nucleotides, the CDR3 is TGCGCCAGCAGAAGGACGGCGACTAGAAACTCCTACAATGAGCAGTTCTTC. This chain links TRBV5-1 with TRBJ2-1, with D maybe TRBD2 (6 bases). CDR3 length: 17 residues. V lost 5 bases and J 0 bases, leaving 18 bases between the germline ends. Germline V CDR1 and CDR2: SGHRS, YFSETQ.